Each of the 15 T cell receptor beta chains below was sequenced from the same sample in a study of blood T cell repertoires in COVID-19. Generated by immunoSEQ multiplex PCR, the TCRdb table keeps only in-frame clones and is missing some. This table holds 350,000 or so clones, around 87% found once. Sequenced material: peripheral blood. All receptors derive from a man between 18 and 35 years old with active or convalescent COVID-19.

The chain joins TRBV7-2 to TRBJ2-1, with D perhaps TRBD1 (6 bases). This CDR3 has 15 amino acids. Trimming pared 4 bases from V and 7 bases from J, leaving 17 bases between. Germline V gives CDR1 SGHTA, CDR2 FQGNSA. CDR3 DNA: TGTGCCAGCAGCTCCGGTAGGGGGAAGTTAAATGAGCAGTTCTTC. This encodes CASSSGRGKLNEQFF.

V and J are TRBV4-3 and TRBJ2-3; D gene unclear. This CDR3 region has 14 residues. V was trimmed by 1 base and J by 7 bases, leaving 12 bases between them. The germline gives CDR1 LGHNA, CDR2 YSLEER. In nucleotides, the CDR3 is TGCGCCAGCAGCCAAGTAGGCAGCACTAATACGCAGTATTTT. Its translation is CASSQVGSTNTQYF.

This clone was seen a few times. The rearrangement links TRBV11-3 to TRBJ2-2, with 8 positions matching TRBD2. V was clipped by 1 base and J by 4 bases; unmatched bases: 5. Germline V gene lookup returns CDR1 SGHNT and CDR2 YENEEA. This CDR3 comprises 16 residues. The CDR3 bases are TGTGCCAGCAGCTTAGCGGGAGGGCCGAGCACCGGGGAGCTGTTTTTT. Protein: CASSLAGGPSTGELFF.

The CDR3 spells CASRRLAAASGNTIYF. As DNA, the CDR3 is TGTGCCAGCAGGCGGTTGGCAGCGGCTTCTGGAAACACCATATATTTT. This rearrangement joins TRBV2 to TRBJ1-3; D not certain. The CDR3 sequence is 16 residues long. V lost 6 bases, J lost 1 base, and 16 bases lay in between. Germline V gene data show CDR1 as SNHLY and CDR2 as FYNNEI.

CDR3 sequence: CSVEEGSPRGYEQYF. CDR3 nucleotides: TGCAGCGTTGAAGAAGGCAGCCCCAGGGGCTACGAGCAGTACTTC. The chain links TRBV29-1 to TRBJ2-7; D perhaps matches TRBD1 (6 bases). The CDR3 sequence is 15 residues long. CDR1 and CDR2 (germline): SQVTM, ANQGSEA. V dropped 0 bases and J dropped 3 bases, with 15 bases sitting between them.

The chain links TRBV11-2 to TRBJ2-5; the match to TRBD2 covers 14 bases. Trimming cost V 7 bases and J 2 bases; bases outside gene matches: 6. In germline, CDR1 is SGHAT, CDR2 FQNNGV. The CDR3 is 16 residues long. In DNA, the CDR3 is TGTGCCAGCACACTAGGACTAGCGGGGGGTCAAGAGACCCAGTACTTC. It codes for CASTLGLAGGQETQYF.

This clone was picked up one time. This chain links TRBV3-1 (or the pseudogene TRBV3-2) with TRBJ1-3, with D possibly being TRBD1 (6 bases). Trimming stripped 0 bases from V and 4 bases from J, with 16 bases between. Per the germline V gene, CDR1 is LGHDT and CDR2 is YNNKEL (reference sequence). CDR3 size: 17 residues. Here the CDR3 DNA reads TGTGCCAGCAGCCAAGATCTGGGGGGGGCGTGGGGAAACACCATATATTTT. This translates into CASSQDLGGAWGNTIYF.

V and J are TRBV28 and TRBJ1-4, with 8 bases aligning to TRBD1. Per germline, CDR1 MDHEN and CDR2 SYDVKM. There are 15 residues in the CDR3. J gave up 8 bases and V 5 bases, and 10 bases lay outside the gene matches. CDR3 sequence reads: CASSGPGGLGEKLFF. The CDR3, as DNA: TGTGCCAGCAGTGGACCAGGGGGCTTAGGGGAAAAACTGTTTTTT.

For the CDR3, the DNA is TGTGCCAGCAGGTCCATCACAGAATCCTATGGCTACACCTTC. Its protein is CASRSITESYGYTF. This chain connects TRBV28 to TRBJ1-2; D ambiguous. The CDR3 loop spans 14 amino acids. CDR1 and CDR2 from the germline V gene are MDHEN and SYDVKM. V shed 6 bases and J shed 4 bases, with 15 bases lying between them.

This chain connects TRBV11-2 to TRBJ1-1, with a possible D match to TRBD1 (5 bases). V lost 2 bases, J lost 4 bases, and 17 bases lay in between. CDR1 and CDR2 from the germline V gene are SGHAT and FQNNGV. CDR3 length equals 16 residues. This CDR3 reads CASSLTPGGEITEAFF. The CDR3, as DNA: TGTGCCAGCAGCTTAACGCCGGGGGGAGAGATCACTGAAGCTTTCTTT.

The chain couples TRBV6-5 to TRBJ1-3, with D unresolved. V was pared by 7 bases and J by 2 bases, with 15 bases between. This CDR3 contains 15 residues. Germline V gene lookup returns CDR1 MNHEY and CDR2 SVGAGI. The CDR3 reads CASKWADDAGNTIYF. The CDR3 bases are TGTGCCAGCAAATGGGCAGACGACGCTGGAAACACCATATATTTT.

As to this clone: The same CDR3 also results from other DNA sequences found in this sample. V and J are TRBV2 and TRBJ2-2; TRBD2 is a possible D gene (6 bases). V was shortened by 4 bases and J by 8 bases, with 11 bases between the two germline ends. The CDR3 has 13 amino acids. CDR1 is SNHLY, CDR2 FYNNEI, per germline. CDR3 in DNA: TGTGCCAGCAGTGTGCGGGGTACGGGGGAGCTGTTTTTT. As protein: CASSVRGTGELFF. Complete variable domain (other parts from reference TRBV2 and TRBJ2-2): EPEVTQTPSHQVTQMGQEVILRCVPISNHLYFYWYRQILGQKVEFLVSFYNNEISEKSEIFDDQFSVERPDGSNFTLKIRSTKLEDSAMYFCASSVRGTGELFFGEGSRLTVL.

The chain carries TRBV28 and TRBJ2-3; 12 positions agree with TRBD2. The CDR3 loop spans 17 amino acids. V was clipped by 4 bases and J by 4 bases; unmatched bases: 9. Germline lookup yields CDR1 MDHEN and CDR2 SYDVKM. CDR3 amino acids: CASSSSLAGGLSDTQYF. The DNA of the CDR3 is TGTGCCAGCAGTTCCTCTCTAGCGGGAGGGCTATCAGATACGCAGTATTTT.

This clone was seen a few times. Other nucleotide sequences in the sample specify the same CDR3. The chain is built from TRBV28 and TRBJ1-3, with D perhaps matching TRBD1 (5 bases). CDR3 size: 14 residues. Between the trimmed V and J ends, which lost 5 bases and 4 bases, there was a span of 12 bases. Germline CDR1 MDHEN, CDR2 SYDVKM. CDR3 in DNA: TGTGCCAGCAGTCCAGGAGGGGACGGAAACACCATATATTTT. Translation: CASSPGGDGNTIYF. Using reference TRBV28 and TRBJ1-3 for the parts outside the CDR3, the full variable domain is DVKVTQSSRYLVKRTGEKVFLECVQDMDHENMFWYRQDPGLGLRLIYFSYDVKMKEKGDIPEGYSVSREKKERFSLILESASTNQTSMYLCASSPGGDGNTIYFGEGSWLTVV.

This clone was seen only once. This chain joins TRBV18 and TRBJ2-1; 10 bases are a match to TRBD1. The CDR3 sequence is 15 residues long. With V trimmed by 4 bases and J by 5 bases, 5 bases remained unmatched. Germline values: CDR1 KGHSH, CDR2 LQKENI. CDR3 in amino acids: CASSLAGTGDNEQFF. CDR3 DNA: TGTGCCAGCTCACTTGCTGGGACAGGGGACAATGAGCAGTTCTTC.